This T cell receptor (beta chain) was found in a study of OX40 agonist ivuxolimab in advanced cancers. Study information: Patients receiving dose escalation had hepatocellular carcinoma, melanoma, renal cell or head and neck cancer.

TCRdb's table, derived via immunoSEQ multiplex PCR, lists solely in-frame clones and lacks some. Counted here are around 92,000 clones, approximately 93% occurring once; the ten biggest clones make up 0.15% to 0.2%. Broader study findings: Antigen specificity remained undetermined for the expanded peripheral T cells.

CDR3 size: 17 residues. V shed 0 bases and J shed 0 bases, with 12 bases lying between them. Germline V CDR1 and CDR2: MNHEY, SMNVEV (reference sequence). Points on this clone: The antigen remains unidentified.

The material sequenced was CD4+ or CD8+ T cells sorted from blood, taken in a trial of the OX40 agonist ivuxolimab. This receptor was obtained from an adult with an advanced solid tumor such as melanoma, head and neck, liver or kidney cancer. J is TRBJ2-1 and V is TRBV27; weak D call: TRBD1 (5 bases). CDR3 loop: CASSLSKARVSYNEQFF. The CDR3, as DNA: TGTGCCAGCAGTTTATCCAAAGCCAGGGTCTCCTACAATGAGCAGTTCTTC.